This TCR beta chain is from a study of cytomegalovirus exposure and HLA in healthy donors. The wider study: Ancestry clustering placed 70% to 85% of 300 to 400 genotyped donors in the Caucasian-associated cluster.

Points from the study as a whole: Presence/absence analyses assumed roughly uniform sequencing depth across donors.

Amplification used 60 Vbeta primers and 13 Jbeta primers. This table comes from immunoSEQ multiplex PCR, and its TCRdb copy is limited to in-frame clones, with some not included. The sample holds about 89,000 clones, 76% seen once. V shed 1 base and J shed 9 bases, with 28 bases lying between them. The CDR3 extends over 19 amino acids. Germline CDR1 reads MGHRA; CDR2 reads YSYEKL. In its sample, this clone was seen once. Its matching antigen is unknown. The source is a male donor in good health and CMV-seronegative. The sample comprised PBMCs. The chain carries TRBV4-1 and TRBJ2-1; a possible D gene is TRBD1 (5 bases). The CDR3 DNA reads TGCGCCAGCAGCCAAGGAGTGCTTCGACGGACCCTCGGTAGGGGTGAGCAGTTCTTC. This gives the protein CASSQGVLRRTLGRGEQFF.